A selection of T cell receptor beta chains follows, all from one sample in a study of CXCR3-negative and CXCR3-positive naive CD8 T cells. From the 5' RACE reads, TCRdb lists one entry per CDR3 protein and no DNA. This repertoire includes 35,000 to 55,000 distinct CDR3 sequences. The sample was naive CXCR3- CD8+ T cells from blood. The source is a human donor in good health. Some clones in this sample may be carry-over from other donors' samples. The CDR3 runs from the conserved cysteine through the conserved F or W.

v_call: TRBV12-3/TRBV12-4; cdr3_length: 15; j_call: TRBJ2-1; cdr3_aa: CASSLGLAGGDEQFF
v_call: TRBV28; cdr3_length: 14; j_call: TRBJ2-2; cdr3_aa: CASSSTANTGELFF
v_call: TRBV27; cdr3_length: 14; j_call: TRBJ2-1; cdr3_aa: CASSLQGTYNEQFF
v_call: TRBV29-1; cdr3_length: 15; j_call: TRBJ2-5; cdr3_aa: CSAIGPGTIQETQYF
v_call: TRBV10-3; cdr3_length: 16; j_call: TRBJ2-7; cdr3_aa: CAISEGDRGIYYEQYF
v_call: TRBV6-5; cdr3_length: 14; j_call: TRBJ1-5; cdr3_aa: CASSYLQGDQPQHF
v_call: TRBV20-1; cdr3_length: 13; j_call: TRBJ1-1; cdr3_aa: CSAPGQGATEAFF
v_call: TRBV12-3/TRBV12-4; cdr3_length: 14; j_call: TRBJ2-1; cdr3_aa: CASSSGGLYNEQFF
v_call: TRBV6-5; cdr3_length: 13; j_call: TRBJ2-5; cdr3_aa: CASMRLGEETQYF
v_call: TRBV29-1; cdr3_length: 13; j_call: TRBJ2-7; cdr3_aa: CSVQGQENYEQYF
v_call: TRBV5-1; cdr3_length: 12; j_call: TRBJ1-1; cdr3_aa: CASSFTGGEAFF
v_call: TRBV14; cdr3_length: 14; j_call: TRBJ1-1; cdr3_aa: CASSRFRGYTEAFF
v_call: TRBV7-6; cdr3_length: 16; j_call: TRBJ2-1; cdr3_aa: CASSRPGGVAYNEQFF
v_call: TRBV28; cdr3_length: 13; j_call: TRBJ2-5; cdr3_aa: CASGLSARETQYF
v_call: TRBV29-1; cdr3_length: 11; j_call: TRBJ1-1; cdr3_aa: CSVAMNTEAFF
v_call: TRBV29-1; cdr3_length: 16; j_call: TRBJ2-3; cdr3_aa: CSVEGGGGRSTDTQYF
v_call: TRBV20-1; cdr3_length: 15; j_call: TRBJ2-1; cdr3_aa: CSASRGITLTDEQFF
v_call: TRBV6-1; cdr3_length: 15; j_call: TRBJ1-5; cdr3_aa: CASSEAGTGAQPQHF
v_call: TRBV7-9; cdr3_length: 12; j_call: TRBJ1-5; cdr3_aa: CASSQDGQPQHF
v_call: TRBV29-1; cdr3_length: 12; j_call: TRBJ2-2; cdr3_aa: CSARGGTGELFF
v_call: TRBV9; cdr3_length: 14; j_call: TRBJ2-1; cdr3_aa: CASSVSASFNEQFF
v_call: TRBV28; cdr3_length: 17; j_call: TRBJ2-7; cdr3_aa: CASSLGFRASGSYEQYF
v_call: TRBV6-6; cdr3_length: 12; j_call: TRBJ2-1; cdr3_aa: CASSYEYNEQFF
v_call: TRBV29-1; cdr3_length: 12; j_call: TRBJ2-2; cdr3_aa: CSVVANTGELFF
v_call: TRBV18; cdr3_length: 17; j_call: TRBJ2-1; cdr3_aa: CASSPVAGGSLYNEQFF
v_call: TRBV7-2; cdr3_length: 14; j_call: TRBJ2-7; cdr3_aa: CASSLGTDAYEQYF
v_call: TRBV28; cdr3_length: 13; j_call: TRBJ2-1; cdr3_aa: CASSLVTYNEQFF
v_call: TRBV20-1; cdr3_length: 15; j_call: TRBJ2-7; cdr3_aa: CSARDFGRTPYEQYF
v_call: TRBV20-1; cdr3_length: 14; j_call: TRBJ2-7; cdr3_aa: CSARDGSETYEQYF
v_call: TRBV11-3; cdr3_length: 16; j_call: TRBJ2-5; cdr3_aa: CASSTGTSGSEETQYF
v_call: TRBV10-3; cdr3_length: 15; j_call: TRBJ2-3; cdr3_aa: CAIGVEGGFTDTQYF
v_call: TRBV4-1; cdr3_length: 17; j_call: TRBJ2-3; cdr3_aa: CASSQEWRGRSTDTQYF
v_call: TRBV7-9; cdr3_length: 14; j_call: TRBJ2-5; cdr3_aa: CASSLGMGPETQYF
v_call: TRBV7-6; cdr3_length: 14; j_call: TRBJ1-1; cdr3_aa: CASSYHRPPTEAFF
v_call: TRBV20-1; cdr3_length: 17; j_call: TRBJ2-7; cdr3_aa: CSARDRTGKTGSYEQYF
v_call: TRBV6-6; cdr3_length: 11; j_call: TRBJ2-2; cdr3_aa: CATANTGELFF
v_call: TRBV7-6; cdr3_length: 18; j_call: TRBJ2-6; cdr3_aa: CASRSNRGFTSGANVLTF
v_call: TRBV28; cdr3_length: 15; j_call: TRBJ2-3; cdr3_aa: CASSTGLVSTDTQYF
v_call: TRBV4-3; cdr3_length: 16; j_call: TRBJ2-1; cdr3_aa: CASSQESVGTTNEQFF
v_call: TRBV3-1; cdr3_length: 12; j_call: TRBJ2-7; cdr3_aa: CASSQGGLEQYF